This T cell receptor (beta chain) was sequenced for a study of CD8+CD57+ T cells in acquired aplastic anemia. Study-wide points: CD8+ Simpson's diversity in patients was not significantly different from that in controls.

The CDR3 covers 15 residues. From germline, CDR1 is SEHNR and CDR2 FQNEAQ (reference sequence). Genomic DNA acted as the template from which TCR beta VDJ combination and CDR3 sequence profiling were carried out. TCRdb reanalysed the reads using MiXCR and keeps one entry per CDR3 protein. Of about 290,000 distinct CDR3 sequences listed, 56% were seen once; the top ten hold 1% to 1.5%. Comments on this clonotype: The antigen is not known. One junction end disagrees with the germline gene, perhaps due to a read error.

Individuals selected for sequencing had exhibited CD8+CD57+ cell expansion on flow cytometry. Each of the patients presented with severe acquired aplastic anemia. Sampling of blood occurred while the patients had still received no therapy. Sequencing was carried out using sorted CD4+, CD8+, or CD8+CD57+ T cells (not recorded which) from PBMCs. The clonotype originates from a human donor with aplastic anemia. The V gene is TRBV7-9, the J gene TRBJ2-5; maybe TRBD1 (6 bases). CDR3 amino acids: CASSQWGQSQEAQYF. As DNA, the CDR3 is TGTGCCAGCAGCCAATGGGGGCAGTCCCAAGAGGCCCAGTACTTC. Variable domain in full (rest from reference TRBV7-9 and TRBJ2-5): DTGVSQNPRHKITKRGQNVTFRCDPISEHNRLYWYRQTLGQGPEFLTYFQNEAQLEKSRLLSDRFSAERPKGSFSTLEIQRTEQGDSAMYLCASSQWGQSQEAQYFGPGTRLLVL.